Listed below are T cell receptor beta chains from one sample, sequenced in a study of blood T cell repertoires in COVID-19. Profiled with immunoSEQ multiplex PCR; TCRdb holds only in-frame clones, not every one. The repertoire holds over 200,000 clones, with approximately 81% as singletons. Sequencing used peripheral blood. The source of these receptors is an elderly woman with acute or convalescent COVID-19. Each CDR3 is given with its conserved first and last residue. A D gene is named only where the DNA matches it firmly.

D: TRBD2
J: TRBJ2-4
V: TRBV7-2
CDR3: CASSLEGTSPQNIQYF

D: -
J: TRBJ1-5
V: TRBV5-1
CDR3: CASSLRGGHNQPQHF

D: -
J: TRBJ2-3
V: TRBV3-1/TRBV3-2
CDR3: CASSQRGSTDTQYF

D: TRBD1
J: TRBJ1-2
V: TRBV28
CDR3: CASSLGGQYGYTF

D: -
J: TRBJ2-1
V: TRBV7-2
CDR3: CASSRDQGSQFF

D: -
J: TRBJ2-5
V: TRBV9
CDR3: CASSPQGGDWETQYF

D: -
J: TRBJ1-6
V: TRBV28
CDR3: CASRNTYNSPLHF

D: -
J: TRBJ2-1
V: TRBV6-5
CDR3: CASSRVSPNNEQFF

D: -
J: TRBJ1-5
V: TRBV6-5
CDR3: CASRGTGPMQPQHF

D: TRBD2
J: TRBJ2-1
V: TRBV6-2/TRBV6-3
CDR3: CASSYSGSGRYGNEQFF

D: -
J: TRBJ1-4
V: TRBV28
CDR3: CASTGGGGREKLFF

D: -
J: TRBJ2-1
V: TRBV18
CDR3: CASSPLSQDEQFF

D: -
J: TRBJ2-2
V: TRBV6-1
CDR3: CASSEAGANTGELFF

D: -
J: TRBJ1-5
V: TRBV3-1/TRBV3-2
CDR3: CASSQGFGESNQPQHF

D: TRBD1
J: TRBJ1-1
V: TRBV6-1
CDR3: CASSEFGQGWTEAFF

D: TRBD1
J: TRBJ1-1
V: TRBV29-1
CDR3: CSAGTGNTEAFF

D: TRBD2
J: TRBJ2-3
V: TRBV6-5
CDR3: CASSPYGTSGYTQYF

D: TRBD2
J: TRBJ2-5
V: TRBV5-1
CDR3: CASSLDSGETETQYF

D: -
J: TRBJ1-3
V: TRBV28
CDR3: CASSSILSGNTIYF

D: TRBD1
J: TRBJ1-4
V: TRBV30
CDR3: CAWSVEGAGEKLFF

D: TRBD1
J: TRBJ2-7
V: TRBV7-9
CDR3: CASTSGTGDYEQYF

D: TRBD1
J: TRBJ1-3
V: TRBV5-4
CDR3: CASSLQGRNGNTIYF

D: TRBD2
J: TRBJ2-7
V: TRBV6-1
CDR3: CASSEASGGAFSYEQYF

D: -
J: TRBJ2-4
V: TRBV4-1
CDR3: CASAAVAKNIQYF

D: TRBD2
J: TRBJ2-2
V: TRBV5-1
CDR3: CASKGLADTGELFF

D: -
J: TRBJ2-2
V: TRBV21-1
CDR3: CASSKRHLTGELFF

D: TRBD1
J: TRBJ1-2
V: TRBV7-2
CDR3: CASRPTGTGLYGYTF

D: TRBD2
J: TRBJ2-3
V: TRBV7-2
CDR3: CASSSLAGADTQYF

D: -
J: TRBJ1-2
V: TRBV5-1
CDR3: CASALESYGYTF

D: TRBD1
J: TRBJ1-2
V: TRBV6-5
CDR3: CASSYPGTGGSGYTF

D: TRBD1
J: TRBJ2-5
V: TRBV6-4
CDR3: CASSALSIEGQGEETQYF

D: -
J: TRBJ1-5
V: TRBV19
CDR3: CASSPGGLGPGQPQHF

D: -
J: TRBJ1-1
V: TRBV27
CDR3: CASSLRSGVEAFF

D: TRBD1
J: TRBJ2-1
V: TRBV5-8
CDR3: CASSLEGGRDIRMNEQFF

D: -
J: TRBJ2-2
V: TRBV5-1
CDR3: CASRGGSGTGELFF

D: -
J: TRBJ1-3
V: TRBV27
CDR3: CASSFGGSGNTIYF

D: -
J: TRBJ1-5
V: TRBV6-1
CDR3: CASSEGRSSNQPQHF

D: -
J: TRBJ1-6
V: TRBV6-5
CDR3: CASTEVLNSPLHF

D: -
J: TRBJ1-5
V: TRBV4-1
CDR3: CASSHRQGGSLSPQHF

D: -
J: TRBJ1-6
V: TRBV4-2
CDR3: CASSQDTTGINSPLHF

D: -
J: TRBJ1-1
V: TRBV20-1
CDR3: CSASPPGATSFDSFF

D: TRBD1
J: TRBJ1-4
V: TRBV6-1
CDR3: CASSDRGRGATNEKLFF

D: TRBD2
J: TRBJ2-3
V: TRBV5-1
CDR3: CASSLAIAGGITDTQYF

D: TRBD1
J: TRBJ1-2
V: TRBV6-5
CDR3: CASGITGANYGYTF

D: TRBD2
J: TRBJ2-3
V: TRBV28
CDR3: CASSLGLAGSTDTQYF

D: -
J: TRBJ2-3
V: TRBV6-4
CDR3: CASSEQSTDTQYF

D: TRBD1
J: TRBJ2-2
V: TRBV11-1
CDR3: CASRKTGDTGELFF

D: TRBD1
J: TRBJ1-1
V: TRBV14
CDR3: CASSQAGTGGYDEAFF

D: TRBD2
J: TRBJ2-7
V: TRBV3-1/TRBV3-2
CDR3: CASSPYHRTSGAYEQYF

D: -
J: TRBJ1-3
V: TRBV5-1
CDR3: CASSLRPGEVSGNTIYF

D: -
J: TRBJ2-7
V: TRBV5-1
CDR3: CASSSTQPSYEQYF

D: -
J: TRBJ2-1
V: TRBV5-4
CDR3: CASSLGQEGEQFF

D: -
J: TRBJ2-5
V: TRBV6-5
CDR3: CASTTPAGETQYF

D: TRBD2
J: TRBJ2-1
V: TRBV7-8
CDR3: CASSLMVAGDNEQFF

D: -
J: TRBJ1-5
V: TRBV6-1
CDR3: CASSEVPSQPQHF